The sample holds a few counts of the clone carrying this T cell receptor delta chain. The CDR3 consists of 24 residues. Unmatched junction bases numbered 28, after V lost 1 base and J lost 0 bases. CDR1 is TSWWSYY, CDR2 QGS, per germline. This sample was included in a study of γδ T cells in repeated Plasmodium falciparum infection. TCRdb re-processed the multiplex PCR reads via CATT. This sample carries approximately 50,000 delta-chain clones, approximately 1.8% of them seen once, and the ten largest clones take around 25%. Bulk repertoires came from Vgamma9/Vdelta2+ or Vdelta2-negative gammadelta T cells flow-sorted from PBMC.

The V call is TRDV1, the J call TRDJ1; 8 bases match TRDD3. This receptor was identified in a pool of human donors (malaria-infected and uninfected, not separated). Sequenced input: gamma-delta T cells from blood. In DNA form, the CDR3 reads TGTGCTCTTGGGGAACACGGCACGCTTCGGGACTGGGGGTTACACAACAGTTACACCGATAAACTCATCTTT. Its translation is CALGEHGTLRDWGLHNSYTDKLIF.